Sequencing of this T cell receptor beta chain was carried out in a study of T-cell memory formation after mild COVID-19. The CDR3 loop spans 15 amino acids. Germline V gene sequence: CDR1 SGHAT, CDR2 FQDESV (reference sequence). The V and J ends lost 5 bases and 2 bases, in that order; junction bases with no gene match: 5. General study findings and limits: Some responding clones appeared in pre-infection memory, suggesting cross-reactive memory joined. Clones contracting day 15 to 85 were balanced CD4/CD8; later expanders leaned CD4+. Shrinking CD4+ clones resided mostly in CM and EM, and CD8+ ones in EMRA.

TCRdb passed the 5' RACE reads through MiXCR, listing each CDR3 protein once. The table records about 110,000 distinct CDR3 sequences, approximately 21% of them present only once. In regard to this clonotype: Its antigen is as yet unknown.

The sequencing sample was made of PBMCs or a T cell subset sorted from them (not recorded which). The rearrangement uses TRBV11-1 and TRBJ2-1; 8 positions agree with TRBD1. The TCR was taken from a man younger than 35 who had mild COVID-19 (a few samples of this study predate the infection). Cell type and time point are not known. In nucleotides, the CDR3 is TGTGCCAGCAGCCCTGCGACAGGGGCCTACAATGAGCAGTTCTTC. This sequence encodes CASSPATGAYNEQFF.